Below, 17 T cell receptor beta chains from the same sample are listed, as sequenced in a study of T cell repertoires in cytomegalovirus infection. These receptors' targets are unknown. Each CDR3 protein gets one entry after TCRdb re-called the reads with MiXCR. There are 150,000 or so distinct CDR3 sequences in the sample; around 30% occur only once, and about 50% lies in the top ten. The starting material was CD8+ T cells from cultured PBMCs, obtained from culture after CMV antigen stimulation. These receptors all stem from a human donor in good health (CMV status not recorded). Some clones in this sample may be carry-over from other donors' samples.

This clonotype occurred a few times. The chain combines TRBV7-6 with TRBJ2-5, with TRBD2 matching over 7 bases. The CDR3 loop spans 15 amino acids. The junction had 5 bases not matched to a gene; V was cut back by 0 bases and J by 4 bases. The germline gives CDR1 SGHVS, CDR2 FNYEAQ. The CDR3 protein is CASSLAGEGAETQYF. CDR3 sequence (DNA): TGTGCCAGCAGCTTAGCAGGGGAGGGCGCAGAGACCCAGTACTTC.

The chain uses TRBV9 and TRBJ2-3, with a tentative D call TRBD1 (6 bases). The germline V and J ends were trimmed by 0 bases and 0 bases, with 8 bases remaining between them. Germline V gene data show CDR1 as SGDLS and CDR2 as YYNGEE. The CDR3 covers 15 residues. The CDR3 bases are TGTGCCAGCAGCGTAGGGACAGTTAGCACAGATACGCAGTATTTT. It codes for CASSVGTVSTDTQYF. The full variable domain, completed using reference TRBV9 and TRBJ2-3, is DSGVTQTPKHLITATGQRVTLRCSPRSGDLSVYWYQQSLDQGLQFLIQYYNGEERAKGNILERFSAQQFPDLHSELNLSSLELGDSALYFCASSVGTVSTDTQYFGPGTRLTVL.

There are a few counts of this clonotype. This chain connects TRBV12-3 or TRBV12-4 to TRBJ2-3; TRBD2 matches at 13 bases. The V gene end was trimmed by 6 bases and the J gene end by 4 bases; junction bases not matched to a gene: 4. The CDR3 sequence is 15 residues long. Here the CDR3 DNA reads TGTGCCAGCAGCACCGGACTAGCGGGGGCAGATACGCAGTATTTT. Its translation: CASSTGLAGADTQYF.

The CDR3 protein is CASLPGQGTDTQYF. CDR3 DNA: TGTGCCAGTCTACCGGGACAGGGCACAGATACGCAGTATTTT. The gene calls are TRBV2 and TRBJ2-3; 8 bases are shared with TRBD1. V was pared by 9 bases and J by 1 base, with 6 bases of the junction left unmatched. There are 14 residues in the CDR3. Germline CDR1 and CDR2: SNHLY and FYNNEI. Using reference TRBV2 and TRBJ2-3 for the parts outside the CDR3, the full variable domain is EPEVTQTPSHQVTQMGQEVILRCVPISNHLYFYWYRQILGQKVEFLVSFYNNEISEKSEIFDDQFSVERPDGSNFTLKIRSTKLEDSAMYFCASLPGQGTDTQYFGPGTRLTVL.

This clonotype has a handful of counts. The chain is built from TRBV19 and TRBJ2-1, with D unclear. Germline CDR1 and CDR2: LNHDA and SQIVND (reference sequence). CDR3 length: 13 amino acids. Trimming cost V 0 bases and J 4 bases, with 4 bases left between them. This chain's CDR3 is CASSIDRYNEQFF. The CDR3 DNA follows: TGTGCCAGTAGTATAGATCGGTACAATGAGCAGTTCTTC.

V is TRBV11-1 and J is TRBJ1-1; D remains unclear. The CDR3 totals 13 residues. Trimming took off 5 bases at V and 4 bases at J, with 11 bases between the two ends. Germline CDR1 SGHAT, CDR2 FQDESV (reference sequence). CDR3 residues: CASSAAGSTEAFF. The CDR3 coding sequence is TGTGCCAGCAGCGCCGCGGGTTCCACTGAAGCTTTCTTT. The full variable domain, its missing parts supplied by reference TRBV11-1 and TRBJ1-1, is EAEVAQSPRYKITEKSQAVAFWCDPISGHATLYWYRQILGQGPELLVQFQDESVVDDSQLPKDRFSAERLKGVDSTLKIQPAELGDSAMYLCASSAAGSTEAFFGQGTRLTVV.

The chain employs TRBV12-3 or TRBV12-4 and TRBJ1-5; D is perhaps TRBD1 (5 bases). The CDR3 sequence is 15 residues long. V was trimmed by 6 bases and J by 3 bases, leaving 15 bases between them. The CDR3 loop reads CASSPVAGINQPQHF. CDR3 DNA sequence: TGTGCCAGCAGCCCCGTGGCAGGGATCAATCAGCCCCAGCATTTT.

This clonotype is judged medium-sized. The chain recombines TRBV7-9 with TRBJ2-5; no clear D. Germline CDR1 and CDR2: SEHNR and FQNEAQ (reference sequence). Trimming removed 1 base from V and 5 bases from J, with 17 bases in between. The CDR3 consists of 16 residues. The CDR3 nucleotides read TGTGCCAGCAGCTTAGGGTCAGGCTCCTTCGGGGAGACCCAGTACTTC. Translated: CASSLGSGSFGETQYF.

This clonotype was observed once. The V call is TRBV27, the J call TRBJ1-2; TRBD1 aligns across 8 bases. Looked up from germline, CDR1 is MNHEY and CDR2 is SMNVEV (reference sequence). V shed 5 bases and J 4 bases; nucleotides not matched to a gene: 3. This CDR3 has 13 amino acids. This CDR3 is CASSARGLYGYTF. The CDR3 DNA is TGTGCCAGCAGTGCCAGGGGGCTCTATGGCTACACCTTC.

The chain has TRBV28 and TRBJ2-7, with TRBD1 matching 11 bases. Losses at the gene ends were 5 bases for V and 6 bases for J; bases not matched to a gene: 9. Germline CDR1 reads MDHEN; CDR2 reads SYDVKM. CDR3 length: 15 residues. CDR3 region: CASSNGQGALSEQYF. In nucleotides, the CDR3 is TGTGCCAGCAGTAACGGACAGGGGGCCCTCAGCGAGCAGTACTTC. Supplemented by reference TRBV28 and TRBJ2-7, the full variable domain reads DVKVTQSSRYLVKRTGEKVFLECVQDMDHENMFWYRQDPGLGLRLIYFSYDVKMKEKGDIPEGYSVSREKKERFSLILESASTNQTSMYLCASSNGQGALSEQYFGPGTRLTVT.

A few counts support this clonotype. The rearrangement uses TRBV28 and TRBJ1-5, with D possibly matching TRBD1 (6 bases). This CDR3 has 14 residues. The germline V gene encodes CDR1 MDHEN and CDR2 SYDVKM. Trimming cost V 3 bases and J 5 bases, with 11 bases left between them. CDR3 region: CASSFNRGDQPQHF. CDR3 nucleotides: TGTGCCAGCAGTTTTAATAGGGGGGATCAGCCCCAGCATTTT.

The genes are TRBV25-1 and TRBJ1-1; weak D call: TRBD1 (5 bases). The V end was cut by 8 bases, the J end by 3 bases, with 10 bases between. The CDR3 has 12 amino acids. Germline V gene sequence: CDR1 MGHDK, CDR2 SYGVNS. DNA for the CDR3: TGTGCCAGCTGCTGGGGGGACACTGAAGCTTTCTTT. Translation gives CASCWGDTEAFF.

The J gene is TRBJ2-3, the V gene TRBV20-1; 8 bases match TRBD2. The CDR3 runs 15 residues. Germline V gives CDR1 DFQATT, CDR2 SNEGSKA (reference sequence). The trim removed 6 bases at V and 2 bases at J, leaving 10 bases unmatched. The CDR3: CSAQDGGDPTDTQYF. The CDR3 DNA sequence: TGCAGTGCCCAGGACGGGGGGGACCCCACAGATACGCAGTATTTT.

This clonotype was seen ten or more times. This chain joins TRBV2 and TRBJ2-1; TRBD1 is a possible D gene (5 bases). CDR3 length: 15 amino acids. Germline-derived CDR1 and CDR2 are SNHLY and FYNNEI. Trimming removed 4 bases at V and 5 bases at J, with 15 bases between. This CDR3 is CASSGVDNGDNEQFF. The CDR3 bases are TGTGCCAGCAGTGGGGTGGACAATGGGGACAATGAGCAGTTCTTC.

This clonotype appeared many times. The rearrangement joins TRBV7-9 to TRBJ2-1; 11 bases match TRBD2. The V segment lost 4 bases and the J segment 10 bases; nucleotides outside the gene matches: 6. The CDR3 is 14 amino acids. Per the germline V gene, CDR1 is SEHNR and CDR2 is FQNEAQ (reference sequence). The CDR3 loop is CASSSIAGGREQFF. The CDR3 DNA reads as TGTGCCAGCAGCTCGATAGCGGGGGGGCGCGAGCAGTTCTTC.

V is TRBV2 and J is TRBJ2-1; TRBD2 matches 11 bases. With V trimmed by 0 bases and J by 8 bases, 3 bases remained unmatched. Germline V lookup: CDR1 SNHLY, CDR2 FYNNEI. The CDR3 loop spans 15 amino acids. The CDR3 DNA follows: TGTGCCAGCAGTGAAGCTCTAGCGGGGGGACATGAGCAGTTCTTC. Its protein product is CASSEALAGGHEQFF.

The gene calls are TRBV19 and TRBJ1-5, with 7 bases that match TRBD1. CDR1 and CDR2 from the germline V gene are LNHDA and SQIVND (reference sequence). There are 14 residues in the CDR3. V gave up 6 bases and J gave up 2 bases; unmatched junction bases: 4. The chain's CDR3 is CASRTGRGNQPQHF. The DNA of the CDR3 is TGTGCCAGTAGGACAGGGCGAGGCAATCAGCCCCAGCATTTT.